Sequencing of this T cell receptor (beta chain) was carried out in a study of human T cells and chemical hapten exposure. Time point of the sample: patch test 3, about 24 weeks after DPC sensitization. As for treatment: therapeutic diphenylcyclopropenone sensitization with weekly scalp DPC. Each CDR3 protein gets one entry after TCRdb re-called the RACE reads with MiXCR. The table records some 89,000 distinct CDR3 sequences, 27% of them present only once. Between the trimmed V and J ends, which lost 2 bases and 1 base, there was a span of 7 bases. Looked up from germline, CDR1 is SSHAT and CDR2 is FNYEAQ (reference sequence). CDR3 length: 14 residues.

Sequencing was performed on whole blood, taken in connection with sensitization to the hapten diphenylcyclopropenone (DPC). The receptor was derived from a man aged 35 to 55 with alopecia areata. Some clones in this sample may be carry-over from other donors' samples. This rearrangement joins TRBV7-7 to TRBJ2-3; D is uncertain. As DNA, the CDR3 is TGTGCCAGCAGCTTAACGGTTCGCACAGATACGCAGTATTTT. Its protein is CASSLTVRTDTQYF.